This TCR beta chain was documented in a study of blood T cell repertoires in COVID-19. Overall study: The United States, Italy and Spain supplied acute and convalescent COVID-19 samples. Sources were T cells, B-cell-depleted T cells, or PBMCs; the material itself was cDNA or gDNA.

Germline V gene data show CDR1 as SGHRS and CDR2 as YFSETQ. This CDR3 is 14 amino acids long. V was trimmed by 1 base and J by 7 bases, leaving 9 bases between them. In the original workflow: Scientists estimated how many nucleated cells there were by amplifying reference gene primers. Measured with immunoSEQ multiplex PCR; TCRdb has only the in-frame clones, and not every one. The V and J calls and clone size come from that table; D and trimming were worked out from the DNA. The data hold 100,000 to 110,000 clones, with about 77% observed a single time. The source material was peripheral blood. The chain combines TRBV5-1 with TRBJ1-6; D is unresolved. This TCR came from a man in his sixties or seventies with active or convalescent COVID-19. CDR3 region: CASSLFSKNSPLHF. The CDR3 DNA reads as TGCGCCAGCAGCTTGTTCAGTAAAAATTCACCCCTCCACTTT. Filled out from reference TRBV5-1 and TRBJ1-6, the complete variable domain reads KAGVTQTPRYLIKTRGQQVTLSCSPISGHRSVSWYQQTPGQGLQFLFEYFSETQRNKGNFPGRFSGRQFSNSRSEMNVSTLELGDSALYLCASSLFSKNSPLHFGNGTRLTVT.